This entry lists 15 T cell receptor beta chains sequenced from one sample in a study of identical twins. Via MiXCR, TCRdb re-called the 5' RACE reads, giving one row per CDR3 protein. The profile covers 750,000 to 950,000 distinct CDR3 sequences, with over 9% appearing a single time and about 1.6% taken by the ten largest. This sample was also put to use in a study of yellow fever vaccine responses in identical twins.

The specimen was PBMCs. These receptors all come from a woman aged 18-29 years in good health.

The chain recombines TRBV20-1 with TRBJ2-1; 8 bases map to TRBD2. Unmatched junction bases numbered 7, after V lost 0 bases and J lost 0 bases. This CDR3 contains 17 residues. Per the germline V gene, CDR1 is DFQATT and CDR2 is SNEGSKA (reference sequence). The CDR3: CSARDHEGTSSYNEQFF. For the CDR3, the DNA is TGCAGTGCTAGAGATCACGAGGGGACTAGCTCCTACAATGAGCAGTTCTTC.

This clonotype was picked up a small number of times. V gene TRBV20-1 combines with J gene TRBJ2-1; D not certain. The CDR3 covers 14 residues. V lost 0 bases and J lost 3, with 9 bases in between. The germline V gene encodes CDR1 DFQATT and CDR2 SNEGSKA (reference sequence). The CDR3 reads CSAREGPLYNEQFF. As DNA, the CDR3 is TGCAGTGCTAGAGAGGGTCCCCTCTACAATGAGCAGTTCTTC.

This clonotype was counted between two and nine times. As DNA, the CDR3 is TGTGCCAGCAGACTTAGCGGGAGCGGGAATGAGCAGTTCTTC. This translates into CASRLSGSGNEQFF. The chain recombines TRBV3-1 with TRBJ2-1, with 9 bases that match TRBD2. V lost 6 bases to trimming and J lost 7 bases; unmatched junction nucleotides: 7. There are 14 residues in the CDR3. The germline gives CDR1 LGHDT, CDR2 YNNKEL (reference sequence).

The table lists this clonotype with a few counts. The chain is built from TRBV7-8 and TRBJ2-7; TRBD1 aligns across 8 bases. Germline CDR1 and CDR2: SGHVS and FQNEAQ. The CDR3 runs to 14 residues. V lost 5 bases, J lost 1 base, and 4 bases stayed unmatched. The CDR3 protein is CASSPGQESYEQYV. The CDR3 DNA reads TGTGCCAGCAGCCCGGGACAGGAATCCTACGAGCAGTACGTC.

The CDR3 loop reads CAISGGQGQGGGYTF. The CDR3 DNA sequence: TGTGCCATCAGTGGGGGCCAAGGACAGGGGGGTGGCTACACCTTC. V usage is TRBV10-3 and J usage is TRBJ1-2; 10 bases map to TRBD1. Germline CDR1 and CDR2: ENHRY and SYGVKD. Trimming took 4 bases from V and 7 from J; bases not matched to a gene: 9. This CDR3 comprises 15 residues.

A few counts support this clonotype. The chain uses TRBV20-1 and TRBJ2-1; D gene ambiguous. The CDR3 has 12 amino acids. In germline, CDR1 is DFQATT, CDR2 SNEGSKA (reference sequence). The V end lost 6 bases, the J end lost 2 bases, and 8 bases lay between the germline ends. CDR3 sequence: CSAPRTYNEQFF. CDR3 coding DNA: TGCAGTGCACCCCGAACCTACAATGAGCAGTTCTTC.

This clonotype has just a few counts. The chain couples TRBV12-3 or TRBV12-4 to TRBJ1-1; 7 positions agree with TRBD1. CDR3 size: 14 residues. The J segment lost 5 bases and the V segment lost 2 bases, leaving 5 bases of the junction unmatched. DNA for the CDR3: TGTGCCAGCAGTTTACCGACAGGGAAGACTGAAGCTTTCTTT. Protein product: CASSLPTGKTEAFF.

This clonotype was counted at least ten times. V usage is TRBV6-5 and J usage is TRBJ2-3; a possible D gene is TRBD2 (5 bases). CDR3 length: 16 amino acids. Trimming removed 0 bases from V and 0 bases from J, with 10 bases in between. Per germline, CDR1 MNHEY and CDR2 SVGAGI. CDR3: CASSYSRAESTDTQYF. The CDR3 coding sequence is TGTGCCAGCAGTTACTCGAGAGCGGAGAGCACAGATACGCAGTATTTT.

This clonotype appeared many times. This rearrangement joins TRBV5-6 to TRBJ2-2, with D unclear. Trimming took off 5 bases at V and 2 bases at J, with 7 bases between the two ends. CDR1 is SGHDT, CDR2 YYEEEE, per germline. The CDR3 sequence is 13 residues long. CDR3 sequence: CASRGLNTGELFF. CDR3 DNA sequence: TGTGCCAGCAGGGGCCTAAACACCGGGGAGCTGTTTTTT.

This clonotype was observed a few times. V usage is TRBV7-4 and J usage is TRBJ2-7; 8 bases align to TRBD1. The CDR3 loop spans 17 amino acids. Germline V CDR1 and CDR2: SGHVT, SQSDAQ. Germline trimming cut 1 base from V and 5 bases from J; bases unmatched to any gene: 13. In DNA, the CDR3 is TGTGCCAGCAGCTTAGAGTTGTGGCAGGGGGCTTTCCACGAGCAGTACGTC. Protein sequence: CASSLELWQGAFHEQYV.

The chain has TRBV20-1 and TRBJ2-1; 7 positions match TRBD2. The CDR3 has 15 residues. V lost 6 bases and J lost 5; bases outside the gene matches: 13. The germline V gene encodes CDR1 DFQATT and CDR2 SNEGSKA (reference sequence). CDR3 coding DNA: TGCAGTGCCTCCCGGCGGGGAGGGTTCGACAATGAGCAGTTCTTC. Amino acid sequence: CSASRRGGFDNEQFF.

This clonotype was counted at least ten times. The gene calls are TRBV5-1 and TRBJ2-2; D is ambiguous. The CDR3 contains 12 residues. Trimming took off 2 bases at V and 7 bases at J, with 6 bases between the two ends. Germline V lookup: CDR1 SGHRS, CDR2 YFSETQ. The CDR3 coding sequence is TGCGCCAGCAGCTTCCCCGGCGGGGAGCTGTTTTTT. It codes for CASSFPGGELFF.

The CDR3: CASRTGEGLYEQYF. CDR3 in DNA: TGCGCCAGCCGCACGGGAGAGGGTTTGTACGAGCAGTACTTC. The J gene is TRBJ2-7, the V gene TRBV5-1; the D gene is possibly TRBD2 (6 bases). The ends were cut back, 7 bases at V and 4 bases at J, with 18 bases in the middle. Looked up from germline, CDR1 is SGHRS and CDR2 is YFSETQ. This CDR3 spans 14 amino acids.

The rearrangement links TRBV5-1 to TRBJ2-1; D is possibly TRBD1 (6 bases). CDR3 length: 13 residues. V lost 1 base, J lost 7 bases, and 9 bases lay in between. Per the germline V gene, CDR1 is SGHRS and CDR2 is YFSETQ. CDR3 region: CASSLSDRNEQFF. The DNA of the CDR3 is TGCGCCAGCAGCTTGTCGGACAGAAATGAGCAGTTCTTC.

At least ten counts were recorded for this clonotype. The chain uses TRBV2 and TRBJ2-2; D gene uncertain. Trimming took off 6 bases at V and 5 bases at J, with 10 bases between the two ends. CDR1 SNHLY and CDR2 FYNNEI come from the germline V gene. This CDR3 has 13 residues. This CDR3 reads CASRVQETGELFF. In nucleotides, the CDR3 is TGTGCCAGCAGGGTCCAGGAGACCGGGGAGCTGTTTTTT.